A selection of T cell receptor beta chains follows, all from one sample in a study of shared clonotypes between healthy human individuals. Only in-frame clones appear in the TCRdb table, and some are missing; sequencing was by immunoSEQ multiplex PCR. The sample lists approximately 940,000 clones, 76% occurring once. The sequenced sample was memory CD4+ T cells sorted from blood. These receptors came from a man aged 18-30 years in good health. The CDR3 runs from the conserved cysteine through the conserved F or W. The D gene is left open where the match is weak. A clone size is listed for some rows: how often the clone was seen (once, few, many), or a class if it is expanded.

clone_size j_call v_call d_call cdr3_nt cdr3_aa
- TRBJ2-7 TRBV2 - TGTGCCAGCAGTGTAGGGCTTGTTTTCGAGCAGTACTTC CASSVGLVFEQYF
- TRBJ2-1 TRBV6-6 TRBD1 TGTGCCAGCAGGGACGGGACAGGGGGTTACAATGAGCAGTTCTTC CASRDGTGGYNEQFF
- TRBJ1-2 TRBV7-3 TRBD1 TGTGCCAGCAGCCGCAACCTGCCGGGACAGACCTATGGCTACACCTTC CASSRNLPGQTYGYTF
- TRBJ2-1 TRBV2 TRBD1 TGTGCCAGCAGCCAAGACAGGGGCGCATACAATGAGCAGTTCTTC CASSQDRGAYNEQFF
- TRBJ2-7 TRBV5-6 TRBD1 TGTGCCAGCAGCCCAGGGACAGGGGGAGGTTACGAGCAGTACTTC CASSPGTGGGYEQYF
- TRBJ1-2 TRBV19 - TGTGCCAGTAGACGCAACAGTATCTATGGCTACACCTTC CASRRNSIYGYTF
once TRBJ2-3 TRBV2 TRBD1 TGTGCCAGTCGGACAGGGGGAACCGCAGTGACGCAGTATTTT CASRTGGTAVTQYF
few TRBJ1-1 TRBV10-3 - TGTGCCATCAGTGATGGGAAAGGGCAGCACACTGAAGCTTTCTTT CAISDGKGQHTEAFF
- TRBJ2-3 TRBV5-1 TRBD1 TGCGCCAGCAGCTTGGTGGGACAGGGGACAGATACGCAGTATTTT CASSLVGQGTDTQYF
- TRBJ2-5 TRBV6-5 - TGTGCCAGCAGTAGGACCCTGGGGGAAACCCAGTACTTC CASSRTLGETQYF
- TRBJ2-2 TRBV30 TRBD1 TGTGCCTGGAGCGCGACGAGGACAGGGGGCTACACCGGGGAGCTGTTTTTT CAWSATRTGGYTGELFF
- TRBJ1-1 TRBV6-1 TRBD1 TGTGCCAGCAGTAGGGACAGGGAGAACACTGAAGCTTTCTTT CASSRDRENTEAFF
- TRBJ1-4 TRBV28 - TGTGCCAGCAGTCCCCGTGGGGGAGAAAAACTGTTTTTT CASSPRGGEKLFF
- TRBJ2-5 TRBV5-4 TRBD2 TGTGCCAGCAGACTAGCGGGAGGGGTGGAGACCCAGTACTTC CASRLAGGVETQYF
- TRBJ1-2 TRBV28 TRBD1 TGTGCCAGCAGTTTCCGGACAGGACGAACGCATGGCTACACCTTC CASSFRTGRTHGYTF
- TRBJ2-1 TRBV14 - TGTGCCAGCAGCCCTTTGGACCGTAATGAGCAGTTCTTC CASSPLDRNEQFF
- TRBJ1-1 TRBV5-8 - TGTGCCAGCAGCTTGGAAGGGTCGTGGAACACTGAAGCTTTCTTT CASSLEGSWNTEAFF
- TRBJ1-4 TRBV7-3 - TGTGCCAGCAGCTTAACCGGACAGCTTAATGAAAAACTGTTTTTT CASSLTGQLNEKLFF
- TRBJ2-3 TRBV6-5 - TGTGCCAGCCGCAGGGACACCAGCACAGATACGCAGTATTTT CASRRDTSTDTQYF
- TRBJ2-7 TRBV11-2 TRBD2 TGTGCCAGCAGCTCAATAGCGGGAGGGAACTACGAGCAGTACTTC CASSSIAGGNYEQYF
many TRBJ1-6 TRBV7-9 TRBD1 TGTGCCAGCAGCCCCACAGGGGATAATTCACCCCTCCACTTT CASSPTGDNSPLHF
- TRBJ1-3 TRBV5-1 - TGCGCCAGCAGCTTAACGTCTTCGGGGAGCTCTGGAAACACCATATATTTT CASSLTSSGSSGNTIYF
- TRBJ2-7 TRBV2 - TGTGCCAGCAGAGCCGGGAAGAGCGAGCAGTACTTC CASRAGKSEQYF
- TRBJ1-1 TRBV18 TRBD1 TGTGCCAGCTCACCTAGAGGGGACAGCAACACTGAAGCTTTCTTT CASSPRGDSNTEAFF
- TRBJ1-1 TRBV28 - TGTGCCAGCAGTCTACTTGGGACTGAAGCTTTCTTT CASSLLGTEAFF
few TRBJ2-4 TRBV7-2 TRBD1 TGTGCCAGCAGCCGCACCGGGACAGAGAAGGGAAACATTCAGTACTTC CASSRTGTEKGNIQYF
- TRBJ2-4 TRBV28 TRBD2 TGTGCCAGCAGTTCCCTAGCGGGAGGAAGGGGCATTCAGTACTTC CASSSLAGGRGIQYF
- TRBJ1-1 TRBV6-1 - TGTGCCGGCAGTTGGCGGAACACTGAAGCTTTCTTT CAGSWRNTEAFF
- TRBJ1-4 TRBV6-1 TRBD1 TGTGCCAGCAGTGCCCCGGGACAGGGGAATGAAAAACTGTTTTTT CASSAPGQGNEKLFF
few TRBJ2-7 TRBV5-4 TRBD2 TGTGCCAGCAGCCATAAGGGGAGCGGGAGAACCTACGAGCAGTACTTC CASSHKGSGRTYEQYF
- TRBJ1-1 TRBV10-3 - TGTGCCATCAGTGAGTCGACAAACACTGAAGCTTTCTTT CAISESTNTEAFF
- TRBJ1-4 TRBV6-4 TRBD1 TGTGCCAGCAGCCCTGGACAGGTATCAACTAATGAAAAACTGTTTTTT CASSPGQVSTNEKLFF
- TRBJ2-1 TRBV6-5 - TGTGCCAGCAGCCCCTCGAGTGTCTACAATGAGCAGTTCTTC CASSPSSVYNEQFF
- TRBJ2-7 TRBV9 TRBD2 TGTGCCAGCAGCGTAGGACCTATGAGCGGGGGACTGAGGGAGCAGTACTTC CASSVGPMSGGLREQYF
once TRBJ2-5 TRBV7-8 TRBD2 TGTGCCAGCAGCAACGGGGGACTAGATATCCCAGAGACCCAGTACTTC CASSNGGLDIPETQYF
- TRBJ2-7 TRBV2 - TGTGCCAGCAGTGCTGGGGAGCCCCAGGGCTCCTACGAGCAGTACTTC CASSAGEPQGSYEQYF
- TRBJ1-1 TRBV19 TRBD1 TGTGCCAGTAGTAATTGGACAGGGGTCCGTGAAGCTTTCTTT CASSNWTGVREAFF
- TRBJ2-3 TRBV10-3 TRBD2 TGTGCCATCAGTAGCGGGGGTTCGGATACGCAGTATTTT CAISSGGSDTQYF
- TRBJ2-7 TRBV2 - TGTGCCAGCATGCCCGGGACGGTGACCTACGAGCAGTACTTC CASMPGTVTYEQYF
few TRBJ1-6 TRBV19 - TGTGCCATGATAAAGGGACACCGAAATTCACCCCTCCACTTT CAMIKGHRNSPLHF
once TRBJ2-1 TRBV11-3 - TGTGCCAGCAGCTTTCAAGGGGCTGTATCCTACAATGAGCAGTTCTTC CASSFQGAVSYNEQFF
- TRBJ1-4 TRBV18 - TGTGCCAGCTCACCACCGTTCAGGGTAGGGGAAAAACTGTTTTTT CASSPPFRVGEKLFF
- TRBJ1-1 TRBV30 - TGTGCCTGGAGCCTATCAGCTGAAGCTTTCTTT CAWSLSAEAFF
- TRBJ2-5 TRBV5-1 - TGCGCCAGCAGCCCGATTGGAGACTCGGCCGGGACCCAGTACTTC CASSPIGDSAGTQYF